This TCR beta chain stems from a study of T cell responses to AZD1222 COVID-19 vaccine. General observations from the study: Females outnumbered males among donors, who were mostly white British; clonal diversity was possibly underestimated.

This clone occurred a few times. The antigen is unknown. Measured with immunoSEQ multiplex PCR; TCRdb has only the in-frame clones, and not every one. The profile shows about 88,000 clones, approximately 90% of them singletons. The junction had 4 bases not matched to a gene; V was cut back by 2 bases and J by 0 bases. Germline V gene sequence: CDR1 MNHEY, CDR2 SVGEGT. The length of the CDR3 is 15 residues. This TCR was sampled from an adult in good health. The V and J genes are TRBV6-2 or TRBV6-3 and TRBJ2-7, with 7 bases fitting TRBD1. This material consisted of peripheral blood, taken on day 0 of MenACWY control vaccination. CDR3 in DNA: TGTGCCAGCAGTTACACTGGGGACAGCTCCTACGAGCAGTACTTC. Translation gives CASSYTGDSSYEQYF.